The present T cell receptor (beta chain) was sequenced within a study of blood T cell repertoires in COVID-19. For the study at large: The samples span acute and convalescent COVID-19 from the United States, Italy and Spain. Sources were T cells, B-cell-depleted T cells, or PBMCs; the material itself was cDNA or gDNA.

Study processing details: Reference gene primer amplification gave estimated nucleated cell counts. Clones were read by immunoSEQ multiplex PCR, and TCRdb kept only the in-frame ones, dropping some. V and J calls and clone size come straight from that table; D and trimming were deduced from the DNA. The repertoire consists of 17,000 or so clones, with 65% to 85% occurring once and the leading ten covering approximately 15%. Germline V CDR1 and CDR2: SGHDT, YYEEEE. This CDR3 is 16 amino acids long. Trimming took off 4 bases at V and 0 bases at J, with 13 bases between the two ends. The chain couples TRBV5-6 to TRBJ1-4; maybe TRBD1 (6 bases). The origin of this receptor is a man in his forties or fifties with active or convalescent COVID-19. The sequencing input was peripheral blood. The CDR3 reads CASSGDTSATNEKLFF. DNA for the CDR3: TGTGCCAGCAGCGGGGACACAAGTGCAACTAATGAAAAACTGTTTTTT. Filled out from reference TRBV5-6 and TRBJ1-4, the complete variable domain reads DAGVTQSPTHLIKTRGQQVTLRCSPKSGHDTVSWYQQALGQGPQFIFQYYEEEERQRGNFPDRFSGHQFPNYSSELNVNALLLGDSALYLCASSGDTSATNEKLFFGSGTQLSVL.